Sequencing of this TCR beta chain was carried out in a study of T cells expressing NK-cell markers. TCRdb reworked the 5' RACE reads into one entry per CDR3 protein, no DNA. The sample includes some 340,000 distinct CDR3 sequences. The CDR3 sequence is 14 residues long. Germline V CDR1 and CDR2: LNHDA, SQIVND (reference sequence). The clonotype comes from a man aged 18-75 years in good health. The chain recombines TRBV19 with TRBJ2-7; TCRdb calls TRBD1, which cannot be checked without DNA. The sequencing sample was made of blood T cells: a sorted CD56 or NKG2C T cell subset, CD4+ or CD8+ T cells, or bulk PBMC T cells (not recorded which). The CDR3 is CASSDREQFYEQYF.